This T cell receptor (beta chain) stems from a study of CD8+ T cells in alopecia areata. For the study at large: Twice daily, treated patients received 5 to 10 mg of oral tofacitinib.

Trimming shortened V by 4 bases and J by 13 bases, and 20 bases separated the two germline ends. Per germline, CDR1 SGHDN and CDR2 FVKESK. The CDR3 totals 14 residues. As the sequencing template, cDNA was produced by extracting RNA and reverse transcribing it. Data came from immunoSEQ multiplex PCR; TCRdb stores just in-frame clones and leaves some out. The repertoire includes 110,000 or so clones, more than 30% of them detected once, and over 3% sits in the top ten. Note on this clone: Its antigen is unidentified.

Lesional scalp tissue (obtained by punch biopsy) and peripheral blood were collected from alopecia areata patients. Study observations and caveats: Scalp specimens additionally yield sequences from normal skin's resident alphabeta T cells. Between patients, shared TCR sequences were less clear than in mice. This was possibly due in part to HLA diversity in the patient population.

The J gene is TRBJ2-1, the V gene TRBV14, with D tentatively TRBD2 (5 bases). Sample: CD4+ T cells sorted from blood. This clonotype was obtained from a human donor with alopecia areata. DNA of the CDR3: TGTGCCAGCAGCCGACTGCTGTCAGGAGGCTATCAGTTCTTC. Translation: CASSRLLSGGYQFF.